This T cell receptor (beta chain) was identified during a study of T-cell memory formation after mild COVID-19. The overall study: TCR clusters mostly belonged to single donors. Study-wide results and limits: CD4+ contracting clones were mainly CM and EM; CD8+ ones, EMRA. Researchers could not confirm that second-wave clones peaking on day 37 targeted SARS-CoV-2. CD4/CD8 balance characterized clones contracting day 15 to 85, and CD4+ skew characterized later expanders.

Concerning this clonotype itself: Its specificity is not known.

Via MiXCR, TCRdb re-called the 5' RACE reads, giving one row per CDR3 protein. The sample carries 470,000 or so distinct CDR3 sequences, 15% to 20% recorded once. From germline, CDR1 is SGHDN and CDR2 FVKESK. V gave up 0 bases and J gave up 5 bases, with 7 bases separating them. The CDR3 spans 14 residues. The chain has TRBV14 and TRBJ2-2; no clear D. The sample comprised PBMCs or a T cell subset sorted from them (not recorded which). This clonotype was obtained from an adult woman who had mild COVID-19 (a few samples of this study predate the infection). Cell type and time point are not known. The CDR3 region has the DNA TGTGCCAGCAGCCAAGAGGGTATGACCGGGGAGCTGTTTTTT. Its translation: CASSQEGMTGELFF.